This T cell receptor (beta chain) was profiled in a study of blood T cells in healthy people across ages. With a J-beta primer mix and a sample-barcoded 5' primer, a second PCR ran about 7 to 12 cycles. TCRdb reprocessed the 5' RACE reads via MiXCR and lists one record per CDR3 protein. The table records some 750,000 distinct CDR3 sequences, about 24% of them present only once. Only a few counts were recorded for this clonotype. Germline V gene sequence: CDR1 SGHRS, CDR2 YFSETQ. CDR3 length: 14 amino acids. The V end was cut by 0 bases, the J end by 4 bases, with 10 bases between. The study recruited healthy Caucasian donors from Russia who were aged about 6 to 90.

This clonotype was obtained from a man between 65 and 85 years old in good health. The source material was blood. The V call is TRBV5-1, the J call TRBJ2-5; a possible D gene is TRBD1 (5 bases). Here the CDR3 reads CASSLVAGPETQYF. As DNA, the CDR3 is TGCGCCAGCAGCTTGGTGGCAGGGCCAGAGACCCAGTACTTC.